This TCR beta chain comes out of a study of early T cells in non-severe SARS-CoV-2 infection. This clonotype was counted many times. Each cDNA molecule carried a unique molecular identifier. Each CDR3 protein is one row after TCRdb ran MiXCR on the 5' RACE reads. The sample includes some 45,000 distinct CDR3 sequences, 9.4% of them seen just once. V shed 2 bases, J shed 5 bases, and the junction held 0 bases outside the gene matches. Germline CDR1 is WNHNN and CDR2 is SYGVQD (reference sequence). The CDR3 runs 13 residues. The clonotype originates from an adult who was a healthcare worker with PCR-confirmed SARS-CoV-2 infection or an uninfected control (not recorded which). This sequence joins TRBV10-1 and TRBJ1-2, with 9 bases matching TRBD1. The sample in question was whole blood, obtained at baseline. CDR3 sequence (DNA): TGCGCCAGCAGTGAGGGGACAGGGTATGGCTACACCTTC. This translates into CASSEGTGYGYTF.